This TCR beta chain originates from a study of OX40 agonist ivuxolimab in advanced cancers. About the research overall: Head and neck, renal cell, melanoma or hepatocellular carcinoma were the cancers that dose-escalation patients had. General study results and limits: Expanded clones were, on average, more numerous among CD8+ T cells than CD4+.

The CDR3 runs to 17 residues. Germline V gene lookup returns CDR1 SEHNR and CDR2 FQNEAQ (reference sequence). Trimming shortened V by 2 bases and J by 1 base, and 18 bases separated the two germline ends. Notes on this clone: No antigen is known for it.

Measured with immunoSEQ multiplex PCR; TCRdb has only the in-frame clones, and not every one. The repertoire has approximately 76,000 clones, nearly 95% of them found once; the top ten carry more than 9.5%. The sequencing used CD4+ or CD8+ T cells sorted from blood, collected in a trial of the OX40 agonist ivuxolimab. This TCR derives from an adult with an advanced solid tumor such as melanoma, head and neck, liver or kidney cancer. The gene calls are TRBV7-9 and TRBJ2-7; possibly TRBD1 or TRBD2 for D (6 bases each). This CDR3 is CASSLPTRGALSYEQYF. The CDR3 DNA sequence: TGTGCCAGCAGCTTACCCACTAGGGGGGCTTTGTCCTACGAGCAGTACTTC.